Below are 5 T cell receptor beta chains sequenced from a single sample in a study of early stage breast cancer tumors. Repertoires were generated with immunoSEQ multiplex PCR, while TCRdb's copy carries only in-frame clones and drops some. Counted here are under 35,000 clones, approximately 84% occurring once; the ten biggest clones make up roughly 10%. Input material: blood. These receptors all stem from a person between 50 and 60 years old with breast cancer.

The V call is TRBV1, the J call TRBJ1-3; the listed D gene, TRBD1, was not tested against the DNA. TRBV1 is a pseudogene segment. This CDR3 has 19 residues. CDR3 amino acids: CTSSQQYVNRTPKGNTIYF. The CDR3 DNA sequence: TGCACCAGCAGCCAACAATATGTCAACCGGACACCTAAAGGAAACACCATATATTTT.

The V call is TRBV10-1, the J call TRBJ2-7, with a possible D match to TRBD1 (6 bases). Trimming took 5 bases from V and 0 from J, leaving 11 bases between them. The CDR3 has 14 residues. From germline, CDR1 is WNHNN and CDR2 SYGVQD (reference sequence). The CDR3 here is CASSMDRSSYEQYF. DNA of the CDR3: TGCGCCAGCAGTATGGACAGAAGCTCCTACGAGCAGTACTTC.

With regard to this clone: Other DNA sequences of this sample code for an identical CDR3. The chain has TRBV28 and TRBJ1-2, with D maybe TRBD1 (6 bases). Trimming stripped 3 bases from V and 5 bases from J, with 13 bases between. This CDR3 is built from 14 residues. Germline CDR1 MDHEN, CDR2 SYDVKM. CDR3 in DNA: TGTGCCAGCAGTTTGACAGGCTTAGGGTATGGCTACACCTTC. This encodes CASSLTGLGYGYTF.

The chain has TRBV11-2 and TRBJ2-6, with TRBD2 matching over 10 bases. CDR3 length: 17 residues. J was trimmed by 1 base and V by 2 bases; bases with no gene match: 2. Germline V gives CDR1 SGHAT, CDR2 FQNNGV. The CDR3: CASSLLAGGSGANVLTF. CDR3 coding DNA: TGTGCCAGCAGCTTATTAGCGGGAGGATCTGGGGCCAACGTCCTGACTTTC.

In this sample, this clone turned up a few times. The V call is TRBV7-9, the J call TRBJ1-6, with 9 positions matching TRBD1. V gave up 5 bases and J gave up 7 bases; unmatched junction bases: 6. This CDR3 has 15 residues. Per the germline V gene, CDR1 is SEHNR and CDR2 is FQNEAQ (reference sequence). CDR3 in amino acids: CASSATGTGNSPLHF. The CDR3 nucleotides read TGTGCCAGCAGCGCGACCGGGACAGGGAATTCACCCCTCCACTTT.